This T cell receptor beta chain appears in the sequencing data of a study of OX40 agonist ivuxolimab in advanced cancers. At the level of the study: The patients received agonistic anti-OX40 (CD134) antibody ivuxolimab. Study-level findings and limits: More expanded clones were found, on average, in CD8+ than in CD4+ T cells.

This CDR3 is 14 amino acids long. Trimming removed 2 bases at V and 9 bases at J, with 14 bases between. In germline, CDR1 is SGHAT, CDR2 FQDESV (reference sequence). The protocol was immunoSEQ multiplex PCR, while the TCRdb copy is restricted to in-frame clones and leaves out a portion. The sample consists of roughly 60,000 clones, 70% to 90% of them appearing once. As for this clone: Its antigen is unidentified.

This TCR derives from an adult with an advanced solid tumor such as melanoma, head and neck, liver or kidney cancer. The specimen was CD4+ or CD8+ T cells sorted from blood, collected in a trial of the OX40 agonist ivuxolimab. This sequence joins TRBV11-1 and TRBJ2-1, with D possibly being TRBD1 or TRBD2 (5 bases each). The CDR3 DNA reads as TGTGCCAGCAGCTTATCAGGCAGGGACCCTGAGCAGTTCTTC. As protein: CASSLSGRDPEQFF.